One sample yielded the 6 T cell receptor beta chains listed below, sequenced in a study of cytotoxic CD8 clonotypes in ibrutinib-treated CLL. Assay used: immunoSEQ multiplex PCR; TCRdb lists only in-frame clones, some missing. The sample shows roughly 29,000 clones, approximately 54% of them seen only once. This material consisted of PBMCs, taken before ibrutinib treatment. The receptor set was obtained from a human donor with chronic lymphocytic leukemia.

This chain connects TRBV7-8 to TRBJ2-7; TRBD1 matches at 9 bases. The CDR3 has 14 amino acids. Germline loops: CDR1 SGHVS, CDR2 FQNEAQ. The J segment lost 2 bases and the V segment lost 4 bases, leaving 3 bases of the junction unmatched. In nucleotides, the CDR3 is TGTGCCAGCAGCTCTCGACAGGGGGCCTACGAGCAGTACTTC. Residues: CASSSRQGAYEQYF.

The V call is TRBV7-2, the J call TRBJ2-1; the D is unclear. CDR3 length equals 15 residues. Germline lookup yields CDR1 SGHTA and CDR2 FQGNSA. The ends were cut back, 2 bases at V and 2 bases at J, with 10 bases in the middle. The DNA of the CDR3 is TGTGCCAGCAGCTTATCCGGGCCCGCCTACAATGAGCAGTTCTTC. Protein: CASSLSGPAYNEQFF.

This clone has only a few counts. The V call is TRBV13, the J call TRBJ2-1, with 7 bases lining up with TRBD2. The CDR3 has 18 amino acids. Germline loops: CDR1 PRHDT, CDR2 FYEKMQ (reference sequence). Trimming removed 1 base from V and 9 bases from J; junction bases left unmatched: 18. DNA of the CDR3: TGTGCCAGCAGCTTAGCGCCGGAAGCGGGACCCTTAGGGCGTGAGCAGTTCTTC. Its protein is CASSLAPEAGPLGREQFF.

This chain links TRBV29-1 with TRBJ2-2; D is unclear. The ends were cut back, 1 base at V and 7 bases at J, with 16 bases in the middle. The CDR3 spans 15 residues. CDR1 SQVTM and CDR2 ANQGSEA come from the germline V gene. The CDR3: CSVEGLGQLGGELFF. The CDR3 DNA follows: TGCAGCGTTGAAGGTCTAGGGCAACTCGGCGGGGAGCTGTTTTTT.

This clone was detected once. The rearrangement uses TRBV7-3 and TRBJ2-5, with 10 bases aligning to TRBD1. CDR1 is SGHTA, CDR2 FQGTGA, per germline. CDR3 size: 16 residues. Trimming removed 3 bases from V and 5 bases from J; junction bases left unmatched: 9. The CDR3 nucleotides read TGTGCCAGCAGCTTGGGGCTCGACAGGGGGCATGAGACCCAGTACTTC. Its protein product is CASSLGLDRGHETQYF.

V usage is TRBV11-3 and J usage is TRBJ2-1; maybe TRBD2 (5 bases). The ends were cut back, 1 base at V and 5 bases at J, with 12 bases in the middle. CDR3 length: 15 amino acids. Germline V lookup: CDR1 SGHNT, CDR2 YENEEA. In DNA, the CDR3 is TGTGCCAGCAGCTTAGGCCTAGCTAAGAACAATGAGCAGTTCTTC. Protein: CASSLGLAKNNEQFF.